Detailed here is one TCR beta chain. Its antigen is currently unknown. The study reverse transcribed the entire isolated RNA, so it sequenced expressed TCRB transcripts. The method was immunoSEQ multiplex PCR; TCRdb's version includes in-frame clones alone and lacks a portion of them. The sample shows some 350,000 clones, 13% of them seen only once. Trimming at V came to 4 bases and at J to 9 bases, leaving 4 bases not matched to a gene. Germline CDR1 is DFQATT and CDR2 is SNEGSKA (reference sequence). The CDR3 contains 11 residues. These data are taken from a study of beta chain features in type 1 diabetes. Notes on the study in general: The naive, central memory and Treg TCRB repertoires looked more alike in patients than they did in healthy donors. In all four CD4+ subsets, TCRB CDR3 length was significantly, moderately reduced in type 1 diabetes.

The chain links TRBV20-1 to TRBJ2-7; 9 nucleotides agree with TRBD2. This TCR was recovered from a woman in her late teens or twenties with type 1 diabetes. Material: naive CD4+ T cells from blood. CDR3 sequence: CSATYSGRQYF. The CDR3 coding sequence is TGCAGTGCTACCTATAGCGGGAGGCAGTACTTC.